One sample yielded the 14 T cell receptor beta chains listed below, sequenced in a study of cytomegalovirus exposure and HLA in healthy donors. 13 Jbeta primers and 60 Vbeta primers were used for the PCR. Using immunoSEQ multiplex PCR, the repertoire was profiled, and TCRdb retains in-frame clones only, with some absent. The sample shows fewer than 150,000 clones, more than 75% of them seen only once. Sequenced sample: PBMCs. All receptors come from a man aged 25 to 40 in good health and CMV-seronegative.

This chain connects TRBV9 to TRBJ2-6; D is ambiguous. CDR1 is SGDLS and CDR2 is YYNGEE in the germline V gene. Trimming removed 2 bases at V and 1 base at J, with 4 bases between. The CDR3 totals 14 residues. The CDR3 here is CASSVESGANVLTF. CDR3 nucleotide sequence: TGTGCCAGCAGCGTTGAGTCTGGGGCCAACGTCCTGACTTTC.

The table lists this clone with a count of one. The chain couples TRBV20-1 to TRBJ2-7, with D unclear. The V gene lost 6 bases and the J gene lost 1 base, with 4 bases spanning the gap. Germline assignment: CDR1 DFQATT and CDR2 SNEGSKA (reference sequence). This CDR3 spans 10 amino acids. CDR3 sequence (DNA): TGCAGTGCGACATCCTACGAGCAGTACTTC. Residues: CSATSYEQYF.

The V gene is TRBV4-1, the J gene TRBJ2-1; the match to TRBD2 covers 11 bases. After removal of 0 bases from V and 8 bases from J, the junction contained 6 bases not matched to a gene. CDR3 length: 16 residues. Germline CDR1 reads MGHRA; CDR2 reads YSYEKL. As DNA, the CDR3 is TGCGCCAGCAGCCAAGAGGCTAGCGGGAGGTGGTATGAGCAGTTCTTC. This sequence encodes CASSQEASGRWYEQFF.

The rearrangement links TRBV29-1 to TRBJ2-3; TRBD1 matches at 12 bases. From germline, CDR1 is SQVTM and CDR2 ANQGSEA. The length of the CDR3 is 18 residues. Trimming removed 0 bases from V and 1 base from J; junction bases left unmatched: 8. The CDR3, as DNA: TGCAGCGTTGAAGATCTGGGACAGGGGGCCTGGGGCACAGATACGCAGTATTTT. Its protein is CSVEDLGQGAWGTDTQYF.

The V gene is TRBV19, the J gene TRBJ2-2; 7 nucleotides agree with TRBD1. The germline V gene has CDR1 LNHDA and CDR2 SQIVND (reference sequence). This CDR3 region has 14 residues. The trim removed 3 bases at V and 4 bases at J, leaving 2 bases unmatched. The CDR3 coding sequence is TGTGCCAGTAGTATTGGGACAGCCACCGGGGAGCTGTTTTTT. This sequence encodes CASSIGTATGELFF.

This chain uses TRBV5-4 with TRBJ2-5, with TRBD2 matching over 13 bases. J gave up 5 bases and V 4 bases, and 8 bases lay outside the gene matches. This CDR3 has 16 amino acids. Looked up from germline, CDR1 is SGHNT and CDR2 is YYREEE (reference sequence). The DNA of the CDR3 is TGTGCCAGCAGCCCAGGACTAGCGGGAGTGGGGGAGACCCAGTACTTC. Translation: CASSPGLAGVGETQYF.

The chain links TRBV11-2 to TRBJ2-3, with a possible D match to TRBD2 (5 bases). Germline values: CDR1 SGHAT, CDR2 FQNNGV. CDR3 size: 16 residues. V lost 5 bases, J lost 0 bases, and 15 bases lay in between. The CDR3 DNA follows: TGTGCCAGCAGCGTCCGCCTCGGCGGGAGCACAGATACGCAGTATTTT. Its protein product is CASSVRLGGSTDTQYF.

The V gene is TRBV18, the J gene TRBJ2-6, with 8 bases lining up with TRBD2. V was pared by 4 bases and J by 1 base, with 9 bases of the junction left unmatched. Germline V gives CDR1 KGHSH, CDR2 LQKENI. This CDR3 has 18 residues. The CDR3, as DNA: TGTGCCAGCTCACTAACAGGGACTAGGGGATCTGGGGCCAACGTCCTGACTTTC. Translation: CASSLTGTRGSGANVLTF.

V gene TRBV4-1 combines with J gene TRBJ2-3; TRBD1 agrees at 8 bases. The CDR3 is 15 amino acids. V lost 4 bases to trimming and J lost 1 base; unmatched junction nucleotides: 4. Per the germline V gene, CDR1 is MGHRA and CDR2 is YSYEKL. The CDR3: CASSPGQGGTDTQYF. CDR3 sequence (DNA): TGCGCCAGCAGCCCTGGACAGGGAGGCACAGATACGCAGTATTTT.

CDR3 in amino acids: CASSPSGLALTGLYEQYF. The CDR3 region has the DNA TGTGCCAGCAGCCCCAGCGGACTAGCCTTGACCGGGCTCTACGAGCAGTACTTC. This sequence joins TRBV9 and TRBJ2-7; 8 bases are a match to TRBD2. CDR3 length: 18 amino acids. V lost 4 bases, J lost 3 bases, and 18 bases stayed unmatched. CDR1 is SGDLS, CDR2 YYNGEE, per germline. The complete variable domain, with remaining parts taken from reference TRBV9 and TRBJ2-7, reads DSGVTQTPKHLITATGQRVTLRCSPRSGDLSVYWYQQSLDQGLQFLIQYYNGEERAKGNILERFSAQQFPDLHSELNLSSLELGDSALYFCASSPSGLALTGLYEQYFGPGTRLTVT.

A single count supports this clone. The chain uses TRBV7-2 and TRBJ2-3, with D maybe TRBD2 (6 bases). CDR1 and CDR2 from the germline V gene are SGHTA and FQGNSA. This CDR3 comprises 13 residues. Trimming removed 6 bases at V and 5 bases at J, with 12 bases between. The CDR3 DNA reads TGTGCCAGCAGGCGGGGCAGCGAAGATACGCAGTATTTT. Its translation: CASRRGSEDTQYF.

The chain links TRBV5-1 to TRBJ2-1; D remains ambiguous. Trimming left V 6 bases short and J 0 bases short, with 16 bases between. The CDR3 totals 16 residues. Germline V lookup: CDR1 SGHRS, CDR2 YFSETQ. The CDR3 loop reads CASKEISGSSYNEQFF. CDR3 in DNA: TGCGCCAGCAAAGAGATCTCAGGTAGCTCCTACAATGAGCAGTTCTTC. Full variable domain (remainder filled in from reference TRBV5-1 and TRBJ2-1): KAGVTQTPRYLIKTRGQQVTLSCSPISGHRSVSWYQQTPGQGLQFLFEYFSETQRNKGNFPGRFSGRQFSNSRSEMNVSTLELGDSALYLCASKEISGSSYNEQFFGPGTRLTVL.

V gene TRBV7-2 combines with J gene TRBJ2-7; 7 bases match TRBD2. With V trimmed by 1 base and J by 5 bases, 11 bases remained unmatched. The germline V gene has CDR1 SGHTA and CDR2 FQGNSA. The CDR3 runs to 16 residues. The CDR3 spells CASSLVGAGVAHEQYF. CDR3 coding DNA: TGTGCCAGCAGCTTAGTCGGCGCGGGAGTGGCCCACGAGCAGTACTTC.

The V gene is TRBV7-9, the J gene TRBJ1-2; a weak D match, TRBD1 (5 bases). Germline CDR1 reads SEHNR; CDR2 reads FQNEAQ (reference sequence). This CDR3 spans 14 amino acids. V was trimmed by 7 bases and J by 4 bases, leaving 16 bases between them. The CDR3: CASTGHQGTYGYTF. The DNA for the CDR3 is TGTGCCAGCACCGGCCACCAGGGCACCTATGGCTACACCTTC. Supplemented by reference TRBV7-9 and TRBJ1-2, the full variable domain reads DTGVSQNPRHKITKRGQNVTFRCDPISEHNRLYWYRQTLGQGPEFLTYFQNEAQLEKSRLLSDRFSAERPKGSFSTLEIQRTEQGDSAMYLCASTGHQGTYGYTFGSGTRLTVV.